This is a list of T cell receptor beta chains from one sample in a study of T cell responses to AZD1222 COVID-19 vaccine. Measured with immunoSEQ multiplex PCR; TCRdb has only the in-frame clones, and not every one. The table includes about 96,000 clones, about 90% detected once. The sequences come from peripheral blood, collected on day 0 of AZD1222 vaccination. These TCRs come from an adult in good health. Both conserved end residues are part of each CDR3. A D gene is named only where the DNA matches it firmly. Only some rows state a clone size, as once, few, many or a class for expanded clones.

V gene: TRBV5-1
J gene: TRBJ2-1
D gene: -
clone size: -
CDR3 DNA: TGCGCCAGCGGATCCCGGGACCCCGCAAATGAGCAGTTCTTC
CDR3 protein: CASGSRDPANEQFF

V gene: TRBV11-2
J gene: TRBJ2-1
D gene: TRBD2
clone size: -
CDR3 DNA: TGTGCCAGCACCAATGGACTAGCGGAAAATAATGAGCAGTTCTTC
CDR3 protein: CASTNGLAENNEQFF

V gene: TRBV28
J gene: TRBJ2-7
D gene: -
clone size: -
CDR3 DNA: TGTGCCAGCAGGGGGCAGAGCTCCTACGAGCAGTACTTC
CDR3 protein: CASRGQSSYEQYF

V gene: TRBV12-3/TRBV12-4
J gene: TRBJ2-2
D gene: -
clone size: -
CDR3 DNA: TGTGCCAGCAGTTTTAGGACTCGCGGGGAGCTGTTTTTT
CDR3 protein: CASSFRTRGELFF

V gene: TRBV5-6
J gene: TRBJ1-2
D gene: -
clone size: -
CDR3 DNA: TGTGCCAGCAGCTTGAACAGGGTCGGTGGCTACACCTTC
CDR3 protein: CASSLNRVGGYTF

V gene: TRBV19
J gene: TRBJ1-2
D gene: -
clone size: -
CDR3 DNA: TGTGCCAGTAGCGGGAGCCCGCTTCCTAACTATGGCTACACCTTC
CDR3 protein: CASSGSPLPNYGYTF

V gene: TRBV6-5
J gene: TRBJ1-2
D gene: TRBD1
clone size: -
CDR3 DNA: TGTGCCAGCAGTTCACGGGGACAGGGGGAGTATGGCTACACCTTC
CDR3 protein: CASSSRGQGEYGYTF

V gene: TRBV7-2
J gene: TRBJ1-2
D gene: -
clone size: -
CDR3 DNA: TGTGCCAGCAGCTTAGCCGATACCTATGGCTACACCTTC
CDR3 protein: CASSLADTYGYTF

V gene: TRBV24-1
J gene: TRBJ2-1
D gene: TRBD1
clone size: -
CDR3 DNA: TGTGCCACCAGTGATTTTGAGGGACAGGGGTCTTACAATGAGCAGTTCTTC
CDR3 protein: CATSDFEGQGSYNEQFF

V gene: TRBV12-3/TRBV12-4
J gene: TRBJ2-3
D gene: -
clone size: once
CDR3 DNA: TGTGCCAGCAGTTTATTAGAGGATACGCAGTATTTT
CDR3 protein: CASSLLEDTQYF